What follows are 5 T cell receptor beta chains derived from one specimen sequenced in a study of cytomegalovirus exposure and HLA in healthy donors. Vbeta (60) and Jbeta (13) primers were used in the PCR. Data came from immunoSEQ multiplex PCR; TCRdb stores just in-frame clones and leaves some out. The sample has 200,000 to 250,000 clones, 65% to 80% seen once. The sequencing sample was made of PBMCs. All receptors derive from a girl aged 2 to 9 in good health and CMV-seronegative.

This chain connects TRBV7-9 to TRBJ1-2; no clear D. Germline CDR1 reads SEHNR; CDR2 reads FQNEAQ (reference sequence). Trimming stripped 1 base from V and 4 bases from J, with 10 bases between. The CDR3 is 14 amino acids. The CDR3 is CASSLGLSLYGYTF. As DNA, the CDR3 is TGTGCCAGCAGCTTAGGGCTGTCCCTCTATGGCTACACCTTC.

The CDR3 nucleotides are TGTGCCAGCAGCCTCCTCTCCCCTAGCACAGATACGCAGTATTTT. Protein product: CASSLLSPSTDTQYF. The chain couples TRBV27 to TRBJ2-3; D uncertain. Germline V CDR1 and CDR2: MNHEY, SMNVEV (reference sequence). The CDR3 has 15 amino acids. The V and J ends lost 6 bases and 0 bases respectively, with 13 bases between them.

This clone was recorded only once. The CDR3 DNA sequence: TGTGCCAGCAGTTTTGCTCGGTTGGGGGGAAGGGAACAGTTCTTC. Its translation: CASSFARLGGREQFF. The chain links TRBV6-5 to TRBJ2-1, with D possibly TRBD2 on 6 matching bases. Deletions cut 4 bases from V and 13 bases from J, with 23 bases between. Germline V lookup: CDR1 MNHEY, CDR2 SVGAGI. This CDR3 contains 15 residues.

V usage is TRBV21-1 and J usage is TRBJ1-1; TRBD1 is the table's D call and was not checked against the DNA. TRBV21-1 is a pseudogene segment. The CDR3 consists of 17 residues. The CDR3 bases are TGTGCCAGCAGTAAATGGGAGTTCTGGGCAGGGGACACTGAAGCTTTCTTT. This sequence encodes CASSKWEFWAGDTEAFF.

This chain connects TRBV5-6 to TRBJ2-7; no firm D call. The V gene lost 0 bases and the J gene lost 4 bases, with 14 bases spanning the gap. The V gene's germline CDR1 is SGHDT and CDR2 YYEEEE. CDR3 length: 15 residues. The CDR3 coding sequence is TGTGCCAGCAGCTTGGGTCCCCCCGGTGGTTACGAGCAGTACTTC. Translation: CASSLGPPGGYEQYF.